This T cell receptor (beta chain) appears in the sequencing data of a study of OX40 agonist ivuxolimab in advanced cancers. This table comes from immunoSEQ multiplex PCR, and its TCRdb copy is limited to in-frame clones, with some not included. In the table there are over 30,000 clones, around 80% of which are singletons. CDR1 is SGHNT, CDR2 YENEEA, per germline. The V gene end was trimmed by 5 bases and the J gene end by 3 bases; junction bases not matched to a gene: 6. This CDR3 is 15 amino acids long. Sequencing was performed on CD4+ or CD8+ T cells sorted from blood, taken in a trial of the OX40 agonist ivuxolimab. The sequence was collected from an adult with an advanced solid tumor such as melanoma, head and neck, liver or kidney cancer. V gene TRBV11-3 combines with J gene TRBJ2-2, with 7 nucleotides matching TRBD1. As DNA, the CDR3 is TGTGCCAGCAGCCCACCCACAGGGGACACCGGGGAGCTGTTTTTT. Protein: CASSPPTGDTGELFF.